This entry features one T cell receptor (beta chain) sequence. The antigen is not known. The sample is drawn from a study of stem cell transplantation in POMP-related autoinflammatory disease. General study points: Unique TRB V-J gene pairings were limited in number in patients with PRAID.

Here immunoSEQ multiplex PCR was the method, and the copy in TCRdb shows in-frame clones only, minus some. The sample carries some 68,000 clones, approximately 91% recorded once. The V end lost 6 bases, the J end lost 0 bases, and 9 bases lay between the germline ends. Germline V gives CDR1 LGHDT, CDR2 YNNKEL (reference sequence). CDR3 length: 15 amino acids. This sample comprised CD4+ T cells from PBMCs, obtained after stem cell transplantation. The rearrangement links TRBV3-1 (or the pseudogene TRBV3-2) to TRBJ2-6; D is uncertain. This receptor was taken from a human patient with POMP-related autoinflammation and immune dysregulation (PRAID). Some T cells could come from the graft donor. CDR3 DNA sequence: TGTGCCAGCAGTCGCGACAACTCTGGGGCCAACGTCCTGACTTTC. The encoded protein is CASSRDNSGANVLTF.